Below are 3 T cell receptor beta chains sequenced from a single sample in a study of cytomegalovirus exposure and HLA in healthy donors. Primers for the PCR totalled 60 Vbeta and 13 Jbeta. This table comes from immunoSEQ multiplex PCR, and its TCRdb copy is limited to in-frame clones, with some not included. The sample has around 100,000 clones, 75% seen once. Sample: PBMCs. The receptors shown here come from a male donor in good health and CMV-seropositive.

The V and J genes are TRBV7-9 and TRBJ2-5; 10 positions agree with TRBD2. With 7 bases clipped from V and 9 bases from J, the junction kept 11 bases outside the gene matches. CDR3 length: 14 amino acids. Germline V CDR1 and CDR2: SEHNR, FQNEAQ (reference sequence). The CDR3 reads CASTKGPSGGAQYF. The CDR3 nucleotides read TGTGCCAGCACCAAAGGGCCTAGCGGGGGCGCCCAGTACTTC.

This clone was recorded a few times. The chain carries TRBV5-4 and TRBJ1-4, with 7 positions matching TRBD1. CDR3 size: 15 residues. Germline CDR1 is SGHNT and CDR2 is YYREEE (reference sequence). V shed 1 base and J 7 bases; nucleotides not matched to a gene: 7. As DNA, the CDR3 is TGTGCCAGCAGCTTGAACGCAGGGGGAGGTGAAAAACTGTTTTTT. Amino acids: CASSLNAGGGEKLFF. The full variable domain, rest sourced from reference TRBV5-4 and TRBJ1-4, is ETGVTQSPTHLIKTRGQQVTLRCSSQSGHNTVSWYQQALGQGPQFIFQYYREEENGRGNFPPRFSGLQFPNYSSELNVNALELDDSALYLCASSLNAGGGEKLFFGSGTQLSVL.

Remarks on this clone: One end of the junction varies from germline; a read error may be responsible. V gene TRBV7-6 combines with J gene TRBJ2-5; D ambiguous. This CDR3 is 12 amino acids long. Germline CDR1 SGHVS, CDR2 FNYEAQ. The CDR3 sequence is CASSLAQQTQYF. The CDR3 DNA sequence: TGTGCCAGCAGCTTGGCCCAACAGACCCAGTACTTC.